One and the same sample provided the 8 T cell receptor beta chains below, sequenced in a study of OX40 agonist ivuxolimab in advanced cancers. The table came from immunoSEQ multiplex PCR; TCRdb's copy has only in-frame clones and leaves some out. The data hold roughly 80,000 clones, with approximately 82% observed a single time. The sample here was CD4+ or CD8+ T cells sorted from blood, taken in a trial of the OX40 agonist ivuxolimab. These receptors came from an adult with an advanced solid tumor such as melanoma, head and neck, liver or kidney cancer.

This chain uses TRBV14 with TRBJ2-5; the D gene is possibly TRBD2 (5 bases). The CDR3 has 14 residues. V gave up 1 base and J gave up 5 bases, with 11 bases separating them. Germline values: CDR1 SGHDN, CDR2 FVKESK. The CDR3 coding sequence is TGTGCCAGCAGCCAAGGTGCTAGAGGGGAGACCCAGTACTTC. As protein: CASSQGARGETQYF.

This sequence joins TRBV6-1 and TRBJ2-4; 11 bases map to TRBD2. The germline gives CDR1 MNHNS, CDR2 SASEGT. The V and J ends lost 4 bases and 6 bases, in that order; junction bases with no gene match: 11. The CDR3 length is 17 residues. The CDR3 loop reads CASSASSSGGRGNIQYF. Written as DNA, the CDR3 is TGTGCCAGCAGTGCATCATCTAGCGGGGGGAGAGGAAACATTCAGTACTTC.

V gene TRBV7-3 combines with J gene TRBJ2-5; D is unclear. The CDR3 runs to 13 residues. The V gene's germline CDR1 is SGHTA and CDR2 FQGTGA. V was shortened by 4 bases and J by 2 bases, with 8 bases between the two germline ends. For the CDR3, the DNA is TGTGCCAGCAGCTCCTCCCCTCAAGAGACCCAGTACTTC. Translation gives CASSSSPQETQYF.

The rearrangement joins TRBV11-2 to TRBJ2-1; 12 nucleotides align to TRBD1. J lost 7 bases, V lost 0 bases, and 7 bases had no gene match. There are 17 residues in the CDR3. CDR1 and CDR2 from the germline V gene are SGHAT and FQNNGV. This CDR3 is CASSLDPGQGARNEQFF. CDR3 nucleotide sequence: TGTGCCAGCAGCTTAGATCCGGGACAGGGGGCGCGAAATGAGCAGTTCTTC. The variable domain in full, with the rest retrieved from reference TRBV11-2 and TRBJ2-1, is EAGVAQSPRYKIIEKRQSVAFWCNPISGHATLYWYQQILGQGPKLLIQFQNNGVVDDSQLPKDRFSAERLKGVDSTLKIQPAKLEDSAVYLCASSLDPGQGARNEQFFGPGTRLTVL.

The V and J genes are TRBV5-6 and TRBJ2-3; 11 positions agree with TRBD2. V lost 3 bases to trimming and J lost 2 bases; unmatched junction nucleotides: 5. CDR3 length: 16 amino acids. In germline, CDR1 is SGHDT, CDR2 YYEEEE. For the CDR3, the DNA is TGTGCCAGCAGCTGGATAGCGGGGGGGCCCACAGATACGCAGTATTTT. Its protein product is CASSWIAGGPTDTQYF.

J is TRBJ2-3 and V is TRBV6-5; possible D gene TRBD2, 5 bases. The CDR3 is 14 residues long. V was clipped by 5 bases and J by 0 bases, with 9 bases between them. Germline V CDR1 and CDR2: MNHEY, SVGAGI. The CDR3 loop is CASSGLASTDTQYF. The CDR3 DNA reads TGTGCCAGCAGTGGACTTGCTAGCACAGATACGCAGTATTTT.

The chain joins TRBV6-1 to TRBJ1-6, with TRBD1 as a possible D gene (5 bases). CDR1 is MNHNS, CDR2 SASEGT, per germline. Trimming shortened V by 1 base and J by 7 bases, and 14 bases separated the two germline ends. The CDR3 contains 16 residues. The CDR3 is CASSEVQGKTNSPLHF. The CDR3 bases are TGTGCCAGCAGTGAAGTGCAGGGAAAAACCAATTCACCCCTCCACTTT.

In its sample, this clone ranks as medium-sized. This chain uses TRBV18 with TRBJ1-6; D unclear. The CDR3 runs to 16 residues. V gave up 2 bases and J gave up 7 bases, with 15 bases separating them. Germline V gene data show CDR1 as KGHSH and CDR2 as LQKENI. CDR3 bases: TGTGCCAGCTCACCAATGGGGTTAGGAGAGAATTCACCCCTCCACTTT. It codes for CASSPMGLGENSPLHF. The full variable domain, completed using reference TRBV18 and TRBJ1-6, is NAGVMQNPRHLVRRRGQEARLRCSPMKGHSHVYWYRQLPEEGLKFMVYLQKENIIDESGMPKERFSAEFPKEGPSILRIQQVVRGDSAAYFCASSPMGLGENSPLHFGNGTRLTVT.